This TCR beta chain was observed in a study of blood T cell repertoires in COVID-19. Study-wide background: Donors in the United States, Italy and Spain gave samples during acute or convalescent COVID-19. PBMCs, B-cell-depleted T cells, or T cells were the source of the cDNA or gDNA that made up the material.

Per the original methods: The authors estimated nucleated cell counts from reference gene primer amplification. Profiling relied on immunoSEQ multiplex PCR, and the TCRdb table lists in-frame clones only, not all of them. D and trimming come from the DNA, and the V and J calls and clone size come from that table. The sample yields 95,000 to 150,000 clones, roughly 90% seen once. J lost 6 bases, V lost 5 bases, and 15 bases had no gene match. The CDR3 covers 15 residues. CDR1 is GTSNPN and CDR2 is SVGIG in the germline V gene (reference sequence). The sequencing sample was made of peripheral blood. The source is a middle-aged man with acute or convalescent COVID-19. V is TRBV30 and J is TRBJ2-5, with TRBD2 matching 7 bases. The CDR3 is CAWCPWGGTSKTQYF. The CDR3 DNA is TGTGCCTGGTGCCCCTGGGGGGGTACTTCAAAGACCCAGTACTTC.